A selection of T cell receptor beta chains follows, all from one sample in a study of blood T cell repertoires in COVID-19. The assay was immunoSEQ multiplex PCR, and TCRdb's table has in-frame clones only and misses some. The table lists 200,000 to 250,000 clones, about 85% of them singletons. Source material: PBMCs or T cells enriched from blood (not recorded which). Receptors originate from a man under 40 who had recovered from COVID-19. Each CDR3 is given with its conserved first and last residue. D genes are given only for firm matches. The size field is filled for only some rows; it gives once, few, many or a size class.

CASKMRGITVMVGLAGDEEQFF	TGTGCCAGCAAGATGCGCGGGATCACAGTGATGGTGGGACTAGCGGGAGATGAGGAGCAGTTCTTC	TRBD2	TRBV2	22	TRBJ2-1	few
CASSLQGDTEAFF	TGCGCCAGCAGCTTGCAAGGGGACACTGAAGCTTTCTTT	.	TRBV5-1	13	TRBJ1-1	.
CAWSVLGGLGSPLHF	TGTGCCTGGAGTGTACTCGGGGGTTTAGGTTCACCCCTCCACTTT	.	TRBV30	15	TRBJ1-6	.
CASSWGDRAGGYTF	TGTGCCAGCAGCTGGGGGGACAGGGCCGGGGGCTACACCTTC	TRBD1	TRBV5-4	14	TRBJ1-2	.
CASTERQGKNSPLHF	TGTGCCAGCACCGAGAGACAGGGGAAGAATTCACCCCTCCACTTT	TRBD1	TRBV2	15	TRBJ1-6	.
CASSLPGTGASLTGELFF	TGTGCCAGCAGCTTACCCGGGACAGGGGCTTCCCTGACCGGGGAGCTGTTTTTT	TRBD1	TRBV5-6	18	TRBJ2-2	.
CASSGSPTSGRAKNIQYF	TGTGCCAGCAGTGGATCGCCGACTAGCGGGAGGGCCAAAAACATTCAGTACTTC	TRBD2	TRBV2	18	TRBJ2-4	.
CASSTTGGWNEQFF	TGTGCCAGCAGCACGACAGGGGGTTGGAATGAGCAGTTCTTC	TRBD1	TRBV5-6	14	TRBJ2-1	.
CAISESRDRGSGELFF	TGTGCCATCAGTGAGTCGAGGGACAGGGGTAGCGGGGAGCTGTTTTTT	TRBD1	TRBV10-3	16	TRBJ2-2	.
CASSPDRGNQPQHF	TGCGCCAGCAGCCCCGACAGGGGCAATCAGCCCCAGCATTTT	TRBD1	TRBV4-3	14	TRBJ1-5	.
CASSRDRGQSQPQHF	TGTGCCAGCAGTCGGGACAGGGGGCAGAGCCAGCCCCAGCATTTT	TRBD1	TRBV28	15	TRBJ1-5	.
CASSQVLAGGNTGELFF	TGCGCCAGCAGCCAAGTACTAGCGGGGGGGAACACCGGGGAGCTGTTTTTT	TRBD2	TRBV4-3	17	TRBJ2-2	.
CASRETSFGNIQYF	TGTGCCAGCAGGGAGACTAGCTTCGGAAACATTCAGTACTTC	TRBD2	TRBV2	14	TRBJ2-4	.
CASRKYATGYYEQYF	TGTGCCAGCAGGAAGTACGCGACAGGTTACTACGAGCAGTACTTC	.	TRBV11-2	15	TRBJ2-7	.
CASSFLGLAGAAYEQYF	TGTGCCAGCAGCTTTCTAGGACTAGCGGGAGCAGCCTACGAGCAGTACTTC	TRBD2	TRBV11-2	17	TRBJ2-7	.
CAITGQDTGELFF	TGTGCCATTACGGGACAGGACACCGGGGAGCTGTTTTTT	TRBD1	TRBV10-3	13	TRBJ2-2	once
CASSPGGGEQYF	TGTGCCAGCAGTCCCGGGGGGGGCGAGCAGTACTTC	TRBD2	TRBV6-5	12	TRBJ2-7	.
CASSFRRVSNTEAFF	TGTGCCAGCAGCTTTAGGCGGGTTTCGAACACTGAAGCTTTCTTT	.	TRBV5-8	15	TRBJ1-1	few
CASSFEPYTDTQYF	TGTGCCAGCAGCTTCGAGCCGTATACGGATACGCAGTATTTT	.	TRBV7-2	14	TRBJ2-3	.
CASSQQGARQGEQFF	TGTGCCAGCAGCCAACAAGGGGCTAGACAAGGTGAGCAGTTCTTC	.	TRBV4-2	15	TRBJ2-1	.